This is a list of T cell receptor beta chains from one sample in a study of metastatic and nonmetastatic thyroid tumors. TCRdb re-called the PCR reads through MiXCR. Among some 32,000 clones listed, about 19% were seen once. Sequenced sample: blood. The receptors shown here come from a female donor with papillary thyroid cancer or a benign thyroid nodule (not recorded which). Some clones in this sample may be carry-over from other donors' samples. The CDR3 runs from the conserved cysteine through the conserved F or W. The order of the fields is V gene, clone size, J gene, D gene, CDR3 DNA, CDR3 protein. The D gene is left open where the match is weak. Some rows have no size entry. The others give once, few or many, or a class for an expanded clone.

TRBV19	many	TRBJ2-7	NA	TGTGCCAGTAGTATACGGCCAACAGCGGGCTCCTACGAGCAGTACTTC	CASSIRPTAGSYEQYF
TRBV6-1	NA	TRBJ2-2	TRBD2	TGTGCCAGCACCTATTTAGCGGGAGAAGCCGGGGAGCTGTTTTTT	CASTYLAGEAGELFF
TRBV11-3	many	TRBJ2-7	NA	TGTGCCAGCAGCCATCTGGAGGAGGCCTACGAGCAGTACTTC	CASSHLEEAYEQYF
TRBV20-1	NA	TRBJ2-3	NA	TGCAGTGCTCCATTGACGGGTATGCCCGATACGCAGTATTTT	CSAPLTGMPDTQYF
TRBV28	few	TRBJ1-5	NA	TGTGCCAGCAGTGATGGACAGACCAATCAGCCCCAGCATTTT	CASSDGQTNQPQHF
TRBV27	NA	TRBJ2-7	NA	TGTGTCAGTGTAATTTCTTACGAGCAGTACTTC	CVSVISYEQYF
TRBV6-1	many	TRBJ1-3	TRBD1	TGTGCCAGCAGTCCGGTTGACAGGGCAAAAAACACCATATATTTT	CASSPVDRAKNTIYF
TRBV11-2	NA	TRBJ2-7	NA	TGTGCCAGCAGCTTAGGTGGACTATTCGGGCAGTACTTC	CASSLGGLFGQYF
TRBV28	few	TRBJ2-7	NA	TGTGCCAGCAGTTTTCTCGCCTACGAGCAGTACTTC	CASSFLAYEQYF
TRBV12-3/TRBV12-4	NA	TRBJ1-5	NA	TGTGCCAGCAGACCATCTACAGGGCCTACGGGTCAGCCCCAGCATTTT	CASRPSTGPTGQPQHF
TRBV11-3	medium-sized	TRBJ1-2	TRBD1	TGTGCCAGCAGGGGTAGCGGACAGGGCTATGGCTACACCTTC	CASRGSGQGYGYTF
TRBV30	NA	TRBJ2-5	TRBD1	TGTGCCGGGGGACAGGGCCGTGACCAAGAGACCCAGTACTTC	CAGGQGRDQETQYF
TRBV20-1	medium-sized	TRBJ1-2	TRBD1	TGCAGTGCTAGAGACCGCCGCAATGTACCGGGACAGGGAAGCTATGGCTACACCTTC	CSARDRRNVPGQGSYGYTF
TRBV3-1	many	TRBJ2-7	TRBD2	TGTGCCAGCAGCCCTAGCGGGAGGTACTACGAGCAGTACTTC	CASSPSGRYYEQYF
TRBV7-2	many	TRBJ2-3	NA	TGTGCCAGCAGCTTAGCGGGAGGCCGGAATACGCAGTATTTT	CASSLAGGRNTQYF
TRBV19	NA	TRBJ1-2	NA	TGTGCCAGTAGCTCGTTTGTGGCGGATGGCTACACCTTC	CASSSFVADGYTF
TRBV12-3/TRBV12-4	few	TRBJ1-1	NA	TGTGCCAGCAGTTTCAGGGGAGGTGAAGCTTTCTTT	CASSFRGGEAFF
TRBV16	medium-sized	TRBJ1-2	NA	TGTGCCAGCAGCCAATCAGGGATTTATGGCTACACCTTC	CASSQSGIYGYTF
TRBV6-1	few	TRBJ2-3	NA	TGTGCCAGCAGTGAATACGACCGGTCTAGCACAGATACGCAGTATTTT	CASSEYDRSSTDTQYF
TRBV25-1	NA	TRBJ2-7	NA	TGTGCCAGCAGTCCTCGGGCACAGAACTCCTACGAGCAGTACTTC	CASSPRAQNSYEQYF
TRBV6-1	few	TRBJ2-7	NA	TGTGCCAGCAGTGAATCGGGCTCCTACGAGCAGTACTTC	CASSESGSYEQYF
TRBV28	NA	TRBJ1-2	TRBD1	TGTGCCAGCAGTATTCCTGGACAGGGGAATATTTTGAACTATGGCTACACCTTC	CASSIPGQGNILNYGYTF
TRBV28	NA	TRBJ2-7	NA	TGTGCCAGCAGTTTATCACCGGGCGAGTTTTCCCTCTCCTACGAGCAGTACTTC	CASSLSPGEFSLSYEQYF
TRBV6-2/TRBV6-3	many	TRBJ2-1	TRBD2	TGTGCCAGCAGTTACCCCAGCGGGGGGCTTAACAATGAGCAGTTCTTC	CASSYPSGGLNNEQFF
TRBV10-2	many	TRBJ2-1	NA	TGCGCCAGCACCCCGGGACTCTACAATGAGCAGTTCTTC	CASTPGLYNEQFF
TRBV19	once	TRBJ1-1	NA	TGTGCCAGTAGTCCACAAAAGACAGGATTGATGAACACTGAGGCTTTCTTT	CASSPQKTGLMNTEAFF
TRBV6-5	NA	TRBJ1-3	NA	TGTGCCAGCAGTTACTCGAGTCTCGAAAACACCATATATTTT	CASSYSSLENTIYF
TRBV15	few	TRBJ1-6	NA	TGTGCCACCAGAGACTATAATTCACCCCTCCACTTT	CATRDYNSPLHF
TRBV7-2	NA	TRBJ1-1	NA	TGTGCCAGCAGCGTCCGGGAGGGGGGCGACACTGAAGCTTTCTTT	CASSVREGGDTEAFF
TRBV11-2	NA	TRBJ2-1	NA	TGTGCCAGCAGCTTAGTACCGGGTGGTGTAGATGAGCAGTTCTTC	CASSLVPGGVDEQFF
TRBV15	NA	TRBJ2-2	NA	TGTGCCACCAGCAGCAGGGGGGACACCGGGGAGCTGTTTTTT	CATSSRGDTGELFF
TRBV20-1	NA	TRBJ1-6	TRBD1	TGCAGTGCTAGAGAGGGGACAGGTTATTCACCCCTCCACTTT	CSAREGTGYSPLHF
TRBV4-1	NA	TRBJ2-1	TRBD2	TGCGCCAGCAGATATCTAGCGGGCCGCGATGAGCAGTTCTTC	CASRYLAGRDEQFF
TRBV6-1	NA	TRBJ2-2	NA	TGTGCCAGTTTCCAGGGACGAAACACCGGGGAGCTGTTTTTT	CASFQGRNTGELFF
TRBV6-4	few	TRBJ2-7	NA	TGTGCCAGCAGTGACTCGGACGACGGAGAGCAGTACTTC	CASSDSDDGEQYF
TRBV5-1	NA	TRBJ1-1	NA	TGCGCCAGCAGCTTGTATACGAATTCGGGGACTGAAGCTTTCTTT	CASSLYTNSGTEAFF
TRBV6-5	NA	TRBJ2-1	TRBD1	TGTGCCAGCAGTTGGGGACAGGGGGCATGGAATGAGCAGTTCTTC	CASSWGQGAWNEQFF
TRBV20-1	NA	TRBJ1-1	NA	TGCAGTGCTAGTAACACTGATGAAGCTTTCTTT	CSASNTDEAFF
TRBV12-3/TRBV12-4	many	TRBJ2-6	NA	TGTGCCAGCAGTCTTCGTGGTGGGGTCAACGTCCTGACTTTC	CASSLRGGVNVLTF
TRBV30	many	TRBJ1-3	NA	TGTGCCTGGATGAATTACGGGACCTCTGGAAACACCATATATTTT	CAWMNYGTSGNTIYF
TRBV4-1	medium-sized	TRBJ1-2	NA	TGCGCCAGCAGCCAAAATAACTATGGCTACACCTTC	CASSQNNYGYTF
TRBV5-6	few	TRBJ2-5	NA	TGTGCCAGCAGCTTTAACGACTGGCAAGAGACCCAGTACTTC	CASSFNDWQETQYF
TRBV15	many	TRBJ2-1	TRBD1	TGTGCCACCAGCAGAACCGGGACAGGGGGCTCTGGGCAGTTCTTC	CATSRTGTGGSGQFF
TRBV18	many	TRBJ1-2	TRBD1	TGTGCCTGTTCCCGACAGGGGGCGCATGGCTACACCTTC	CACSRQGAHGYTF
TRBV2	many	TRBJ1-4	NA	TGTGCCAGCCAACGGGGGGGTACTAATGAAAAACTGTTTTTT	CASQRGGTNEKLFF
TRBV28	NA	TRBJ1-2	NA	TGTGCCAGCACCGACGGGGGGGCAGCCAGGTACTATGGCTACACCTTC	CASTDGGAARYYGYTF
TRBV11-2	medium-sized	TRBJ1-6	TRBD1	TGTGCCAGCAGCCCCCGGACAGGGCATAATTCACCCCTCCACTTT	CASSPRTGHNSPLHF
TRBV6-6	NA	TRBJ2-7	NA	TGTGCCAGCAGTTACGAGGGGAGGTCGGTGAACGAGCAGTACTTC	CASSYEGRSVNEQYF
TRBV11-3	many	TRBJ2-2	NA	TGTACCAGCAGCCTATTGGGGGGTCCGAACACCGGGGAGCTGTTTTTT	CTSSLLGGPNTGELFF
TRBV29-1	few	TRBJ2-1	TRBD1	TGCAGCGCCCAAAGGTCCGGGACAGGGGGCAGGAATGAGCAGTTCTTC	CSAQRSGTGGRNEQFF
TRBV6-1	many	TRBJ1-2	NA	TGTGCCAGCAGGCGGGGAGCCGATGGCTACACCTTC	CASRRGADGYTF
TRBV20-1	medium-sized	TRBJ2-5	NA	TGCAGTGCTAGAGATCCCTTTCGTCCCGGTCAAGAGACCCAGTACTTC	CSARDPFRPGQETQYF
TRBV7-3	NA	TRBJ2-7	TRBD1	TGTGCCAGCAGCTTAAACCCCGGGACAGGGACCTTCCAGTACTTC	CASSLNPGTGTFQYF
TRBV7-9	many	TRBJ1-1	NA	TGTGCCAGCAGCTTAACAGACACTGAAGCTTTCTTT	CASSLTDTEAFF
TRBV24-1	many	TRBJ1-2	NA	TGTGCCACCAGTGATCGGGCCAACTATGGCTACACCTTC	CATSDRANYGYTF